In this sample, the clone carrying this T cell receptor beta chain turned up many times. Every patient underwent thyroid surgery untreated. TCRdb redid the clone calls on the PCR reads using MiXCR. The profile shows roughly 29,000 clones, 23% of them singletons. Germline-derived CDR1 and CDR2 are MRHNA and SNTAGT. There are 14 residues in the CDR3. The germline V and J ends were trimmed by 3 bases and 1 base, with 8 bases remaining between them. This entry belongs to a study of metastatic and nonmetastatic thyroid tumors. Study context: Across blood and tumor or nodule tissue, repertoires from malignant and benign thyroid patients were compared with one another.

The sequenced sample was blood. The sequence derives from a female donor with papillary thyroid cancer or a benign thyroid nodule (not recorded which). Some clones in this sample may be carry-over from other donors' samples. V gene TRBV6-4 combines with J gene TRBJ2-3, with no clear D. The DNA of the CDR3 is TGTGCCAGCAGTGATCTGGGTGGCACAGATACGCAGTATTTT. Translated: CASSDLGGTDTQYF.